The 11 T cell receptor beta chains listed next were all sequenced from one sample in a study of low-dose radiotherapy and immunotherapy resistance in tumors. Noted time point: before trial treatment. Covering alpha and beta chains, TRAV- and TRBV-specific primers were used for the first-strand cDNA. TCR amplification ran roughly 20 PCR cycles using constant-region and V-primer adapter primers. TCRdb redid the calling of the reads with MiXCR, one entry per CDR3 protein. The sample consists of some 71,000 distinct CDR3 sequences, 31% of them appearing once. The sequences come from PBMCs, collected before treatment. The origin of the receptors is a female donor with ovarian cancer.

A remark on this clonotype: A read error is the likely source, as a far larger clone sits one nucleotide away. The J gene is TRBJ2-1, the V gene TRBV6-8; 10 bases agree with TRBD2. The length of the CDR3 is 15 residues. V gave up 4 bases and J gave up 10 bases; unmatched junction bases: 10. Germline assignment: CDR1 MNHGY and CDR2 SAAAGT. The CDR3 loop is CASSSVSGRAYEQFF. CDR3 sequence (DNA): TGTGCCAGCAGTTCGGTAAGCGGGAGGGCCTACGAGCAGTTCTTC.

This clonotype was seen many times. This sequence joins TRBV4-3 and TRBJ2-1, with 10 bases identical to TRBD2. This CDR3 comprises 16 residues. The ends lost 1 base at V and 9 bases at J; junction bases unmatched: 9. Germline CDR1 and CDR2: LGHNA and YSLEER. The CDR3 here is CASSQVWLAGAGEQFF. The DNA of the CDR3 is TGCGCCAGCAGCCAAGTCTGGCTAGCGGGAGCGGGTGAGCAGTTCTTC.

The rearrangement joins TRBV10-3 to TRBJ2-1, with TRBD1 as a possible D gene (6 bases). Trimming pared 3 bases from V and 6 bases from J, leaving 12 bases between. The CDR3 is 14 amino acids. Germline CDR1 and CDR2: ENHRY and SYGVKD. CDR3 bases: TGTGCCATCAGTGAAAATAGGGGGATCAATGAGCAGTTCTTC. This translates into CAISENRGINEQFF.

Notes on this clonotype: A single base is all that separates this from a far larger clone, so a read error is likely. The V gene is TRBV10-1, the J gene TRBJ2-5; 9 bases match TRBD2. The CDR3 runs 13 residues. Germline lookup yields CDR1 WNHNN and CDR2 SYGVQD (reference sequence). V shed 5 bases and J 11 bases; nucleotides not matched to a gene: 9. CDR3 nucleotides: TGCGCCAGCAGTAATAGCGGGAGCAATGAGCAGTACTTC. This translates into CASSNSGSNEQYF.

In this sample, this clonotype turned up many times. CDR3 in amino acids: CASSLGLHQPQHF. The DNA for the CDR3 is TGCGCCAGCAGCCTGGGACTTCATCAGCCCCAGCATTTT. V usage is TRBV5-1 and J usage is TRBJ1-5, with a tentative D call TRBD1 (5 bases). This CDR3 is 13 amino acids long. Trimming pared 4 bases from V and 5 bases from J, leaving 10 bases between. Germline lookup yields CDR1 SGHRS and CDR2 YFSETQ.

The chain has TRBV15 and TRBJ2-7; D may be TRBD1 or TRBD2 (6 bases each). Looked up from germline, CDR1 is LNHNV and CDR2 is YYDKDF (reference sequence). This CDR3 region has 16 residues. V was pared by 1 base and J by 0 bases, with 13 bases between. CDR3 in amino acids: CATSRVGGGSSYEQYF. CDR3 bases: TGTGCCACCAGCAGAGTTGGAGGGGGAAGCTCCTACGAGCAGTACTTC. The complete variable domain, with remaining parts taken from reference TRBV15 and TRBJ2-7, reads DAMVIQNPRYQVTQFGKPVTLSCSQTLNHNVMYWYQQKSSQAPKLLFHYYDKDFNNEADTPDNFQSRRPNTSFCFLDIRSPGLGDTAMYLCATSRVGGGSSYEQYFGPGTRLTVT.

This clonotype was seen repeatedly, ten times or more. V usage is TRBV10-2 and J usage is TRBJ2-7; D is possibly TRBD1 (6 bases). This CDR3 comprises 13 residues. The germline V gene encodes CDR1 WSHSY and CDR2 SAAADI. Trimming stripped 7 bases from V and 1 base from J, with 11 bases between. For the CDR3, the DNA is TGCGCCAGCACCCGGGACATTTCCTACGAGCAGTACTTC. It specifies CASTRDISYEQYF.

J is TRBJ2-1 and V is TRBV11-2; the D is unclear. The CDR3 runs to 15 residues. Between the trimmed V and J ends, which lost 4 bases and 4 bases, there was a span of 14 bases. In germline, CDR1 is SGHAT, CDR2 FQNNGV. The CDR3: CASSWVVMSYNEQFF. The CDR3 nucleotides are TGTGCCAGCAGCTGGGTAGTGATGTCGTACAATGAGCAGTTCTTC.

This clonotype appeared once. The chain employs TRBV5-1 and TRBJ2-1; possible D gene TRBD1, 5 bases. Germline loops: CDR1 SGHRS, CDR2 YFSETQ. With 7 bases removed from V and 0 bases from J, the gap between germline ends came to 8 bases. CDR3 length equals 13 residues. CDR3 protein: CASGANSYNEQFF. CDR3 coding DNA: TGCGCCAGCGGGGCGAACTCCTACAATGAGCAGTTCTTC.

Only one count was recorded for this clonotype. This sequence joins TRBV4-1 and TRBJ1-1, with a tentative D call TRBD1 (5 bases). The CDR3 is 15 residues long. Germline CDR1 and CDR2: MGHRA and YSYEKL. The germline V and J ends were trimmed by 4 bases and 0 bases, with 12 bases remaining between them. The CDR3 DNA sequence: TGCGCCAGCAGCCCAGGGAGGCAGATGAACACTGAAGCTTTCTTT. This encodes CASSPGRQMNTEAFF.

About this clonotype itself: With a far larger clone one base away, a read error is the likely cause. J is TRBJ2-1 and V is TRBV4-3; 7 positions match TRBD2. The V segment lost 4 bases and the J segment 13 bases; nucleotides outside the gene matches: 19. This CDR3 has 16 residues. Germline V lookup: CDR1 LGHNA, CDR2 YSLEER. The CDR3 protein is CASSPQASGAGETQFF. CDR3 in DNA: TGCGCCAGCAGCCCGCAGGCCAGCGGGGCTGGAGAGACCCAGTTCTTC.